The 27 T cell receptor beta chains presented below share a single source sample, sequenced in a study of spatial heterogeneity in lung cancer. Findings and caveats of the study: Higher tumor mutation counts went along with higher counts of expanded intratumoral alpha and beta TCRs.

Antigen specificity for these receptors is unknown. TCRdb ran MiXCR on the 5' RACE reads and lists one entry per CDR3 protein. The sample records about 11,000 distinct CDR3 sequences, 5.1% being singletons. Stated time point: sample taken at primary tumor resection. Material: lung tumor tissue, obtained at surgery. The receptor set was obtained from a male donor with early-stage non-small cell lung cancer.

This clonotype was counted between two and nine times. The chain employs TRBV11-3 and TRBJ2-3; 13 positions agree with TRBD2. CDR1 is SGHNT, CDR2 YENEEA, per germline. J lost 4 bases, V lost 5 bases, and 6 bases had no gene match. This CDR3 comprises 16 residues. The CDR3 sequence: CASSPRLAGGADTQYF. CDR3 sequence (DNA): TGTGCCAGCAGCCCCAGACTAGCGGGAGGCGCAGATACGCAGTATTTT.

By share, this clonotype counts as medium-sized. This chain connects TRBV20-1 to TRBJ1-5; 9 bases match TRBD1. In germline, CDR1 is DFQATT, CDR2 SNEGSKA (reference sequence). This CDR3 spans 16 amino acids. The junction had 9 bases not matched to a gene; V was cut back by 0 bases and J by 6 bases. CDR3 loop: CSARDLRQGGIQPQHF. As DNA, the CDR3 is TGCAGTGCTAGAGATTTGAGACAGGGGGGGATTCAGCCCCAGCATTTT.

Many counts were recorded for this clonotype. The chain combines TRBV20-1 with TRBJ1-2; 9 bases fit TRBD1. Trimming removed 8 bases from V and 6 bases from J; junction bases left unmatched: 10. CDR1 is DFQATT and CDR2 is SNEGSKA in the germline V gene (reference sequence). This CDR3 region has 13 residues. The CDR3 sequence is CSSLDGTGNGYTF. CDR3 DNA sequence: TGCAGTTCCCTAGACGGGACAGGGAATGGCTACACCTTC.

This clonotype turned up a few times. This chain links TRBV7-9 with TRBJ2-7, with no clear D. The germline V and J ends were trimmed by 1 base and 5 bases, with 3 bases remaining between them. The germline CDR1 and CDR2 sequences are SEHNR and FQNEAQ (reference sequence). The CDR3 loop spans 11 amino acids. The CDR3 here is CASSLEDEQYF. In DNA form, the CDR3 reads TGTGCCAGCAGCTTAGAAGACGAGCAGTACTTC.

This clonotype has at least ten counts. The chain uses TRBV5-1 and TRBJ2-7; tentatively, D is TRBD1 (5 bases). This CDR3 is built from 15 residues. V was pared by 0 bases and J by 2 bases, with 12 bases between. CDR1 is SGHRS and CDR2 is YFSETQ in the germline V gene. Here the CDR3 reads CASSLEFTGPYEQYF. The CDR3 DNA is TGCGCCAGCAGCTTGGAGTTCACAGGACCCTACGAGCAGTACTTC.

The chain employs TRBV28 and TRBJ2-7; D is ambiguous. The CDR3 spans 14 residues. Per the germline V gene, CDR1 is MDHEN and CDR2 is SYDVKM. V lost 6 bases and J lost 7, with 19 bases in between. CDR3: CASRDPGRPGEQYF. In DNA, the CDR3 is TGTGCCAGCAGGGATCCGGGCCGTCCAGGAGAGCAGTACTTC.

This clonotype qualifies as medium-sized (0.01 to 0.1%). The chain recombines TRBV14 with TRBJ2-1; 7 positions agree with TRBD1. The V gene end was trimmed by 2 bases and the J gene end by 12 bases; junction bases not matched to a gene: 10. Per the germline V gene, CDR1 is SGHDN and CDR2 is FVKESK. This CDR3 is built from 14 residues. The CDR3 loop is CASSQLDREWSQFF. The CDR3 nucleotides read TGTGCCAGCAGCCAACTTGACAGGGAGTGGTCGCAGTTCTTC.

This clonotype was detected a few times. The chain uses TRBV28 and TRBJ2-7; 12 bases are a match to TRBD2. The CDR3 is 20 amino acids. Germline V gene lookup returns CDR1 MDHEN and CDR2 SYDVKM. Unmatched junction bases numbered 18, after V lost 6 bases and J lost 0 bases. Here the CDR3 reads CASSPARLAGGEVSSYEQYF. CDR3 DNA: TGTGCCAGCAGCCCCGCCCGGCTAGCGGGAGGGGAGGTAAGCTCCTACGAGCAGTACTTC.

For this clonotype: It may be a read error: a sequence one base away is much more abundant. Here the CDR3 reads CASSERTGNAYGYIF. The DNA of the CDR3 is TGCGCCAGCAGCGAACGGACAGGGAATGCCTATGGCTACATCTTC. This sequence joins TRBV5-1 and TRBJ1-2, with 8 bases aligning to TRBD1. There are 15 residues in the CDR3. CDR1 and CDR2 (germline): SGHRS, YFSETQ.

J is TRBJ2-7 and V is TRBV5-1, with 8 positions matching TRBD1. The CDR3 length is 13 residues. Germline V CDR1 and CDR2: SGHRS, YFSETQ. Losses at the gene ends were 7 bases for V and 1 base for J; bases not matched to a gene: 4. The CDR3 protein is CASGGQGSYEQYF. In nucleotides, the CDR3 is TGCGCCAGCGGCGGACAGGGTTCCTACGAGCAGTACTTC.

This clonotype showed up many times. The rearrangement joins TRBV2 to TRBJ2-4; 8 nucleotides agree with TRBD1. Per the germline V gene, CDR1 is SNHLY and CDR2 is FYNNEI. The CDR3 consists of 17 residues. The V segment lost 5 bases and the J segment 7 bases; nucleotides outside the gene matches: 16. CDR3 protein: CASSPDWTGKAWNIQYF. DNA for the CDR3: TGTGCCAGCAGTCCGGATTGGACAGGGAAGGCGTGGAACATTCAGTACTTC.

This clonotype was counted only a few times. For the CDR3, the DNA is TGTGCCAGCAGCTTAGCGGGACAGACCTTTCGCTATGGCTACACCTTC. Its protein product is CASSLAGQTFRYGYTF. This chain connects TRBV7-2 to TRBJ1-2, with 7 bases aligning to TRBD1. The CDR3 runs to 16 residues. The V gene's germline CDR1 is SGHTA and CDR2 FQGNSA. With 0 bases clipped from V and 4 bases from J, the junction kept 8 bases outside the gene matches.

This clonotype was seen at least ten times. The rearrangement links TRBV29-1 to TRBJ2-2; D is perhaps TRBD1 (5 bases). The CDR3 runs 13 residues. With 6 bases removed from V and 7 bases from J, the gap between germline ends came to 15 bases. CDR1 SQVTM and CDR2 ANQGSEA come from the germline V gene. CDR3 amino acids: CSVTHAGFGELFF. CDR3 sequence (DNA): TGCAGCGTCACGCACGCAGGGTTCGGGGAGCTGTTTTTT.

The chain links TRBV6-1 to TRBJ2-7; 7 bases align to TRBD1. J was trimmed by 0 bases and V by 0 bases; bases with no gene match: 2. The CDR3 extends over 15 amino acids. Per germline, CDR1 MNHNS and CDR2 SASEGT. The CDR3 sequence: CASSEAAGGSYEQYF. CDR3 nucleotide sequence: TGTGCCAGCAGTGAAGCGGCAGGGGGCTCCTACGAGCAGTACTTC.

This clonotype was picked up many times. This CDR3 is CASSARQGLGETQYF. Here the CDR3 DNA reads TGCGCCAGCAGCGCAAGACAGGGGCTAGGAGAGACCCAGTACTTC. This chain uses TRBV10-2 with TRBJ2-5; 8 nucleotides line up with TRBD1. Germline V gives CDR1 WSHSY, CDR2 SAAADI. J was trimmed by 4 bases and V by 6 bases; bases with no gene match: 10. This CDR3 is 15 amino acids long.

This clonotype showed up many times. The V gene is TRBV13, the J gene TRBJ2-3; perhaps D is TRBD1 or TRBD2 (5 bases each). The CDR3 is made up of 16 amino acids. Between the trimmed V and J ends, which lost 2 bases and 3 bases, there was a span of 15 bases. CDR1 PRHDT and CDR2 FYEKMQ come from the germline V gene (reference sequence). The CDR3 protein is CASSLLTQWGTDTQYF. As DNA, the CDR3 is TGTGCCAGCAGCTTACTCACTCAGTGGGGGACAGATACGCAGTATTTT. Supplemented by reference TRBV13 and TRBJ2-3, the full variable domain reads AAGVIQSPRHLIKEKRETATLKCYPIPRHDTVYWYQQGPGQDPQFLISFYEKMQSDKGSIPDRFSAQQFSDYHSELNMSSLELGDSALYFCASSLLTQWGTDTQYFGPGTRLTVL.

This clonotype was seen ten or more times. The gene calls are TRBV29-1 and TRBJ1-3; possibly TRBD1 for D (6 bases). V gave up 6 bases and J gave up 4 bases, with 10 bases separating them. Looked up from germline, CDR1 is SQVTM and CDR2 is ANQGSEA. The CDR3 is 12 residues long. The CDR3 loop is CSVVGAGNTIYF. CDR3 nucleotides: TGCAGCGTCGTGGGGGCGGGAAACACCATATATTTT.

In its sample, this clonotype was seen many times. V usage is TRBV20-1 and J usage is TRBJ2-3; D ambiguous. This CDR3 contains 15 residues. The V end was cut by 5 bases, the J end by 1 base, with 16 bases between. Germline lookup yields CDR1 DFQATT and CDR2 SNEGSKA (reference sequence). The CDR3 DNA reads as TGCAGTGCTTCACTCGGACGTAGTGGCACAGATACGCAGTATTTT. It codes for CSASLGRSGTDTQYF.

This clonotype was seen ten or more times. The rearrangement uses TRBV7-9 and TRBJ2-2; 8 bases agree with TRBD1. Germline V gene sequence: CDR1 SEHNR, CDR2 FQNEAQ (reference sequence). V shed 6 bases, J shed 3 bases, and the junction held 6 bases outside the gene matches. The CDR3 totals 15 residues. DNA of the CDR3: TGTGCCAGCAGTCCCTCAGGGGGCTACACCGGGGAGCTGTTTTTT. Amino acid sequence: CASSPSGGYTGELFF.

This clonotype was seen ten or more times. The rearrangement uses TRBV5-1 and TRBJ2-3; TRBD2 is a possible D gene (6 bases). The CDR3 consists of 16 residues. V shed 0 bases and J shed 4 bases, with 15 bases lying between them. Germline V lookup: CDR1 SGHRS, CDR2 YFSETQ. CDR3: CASSLVVGGGADTQYF. In DNA, the CDR3 is TGCGCCAGCAGCTTGGTAGTTGGGGGAGGCGCAGATACGCAGTATTTT.

This clonotype was picked up many times. The chain carries TRBV6-1 and TRBJ2-7, with D perhaps being TRBD1 or TRBD2 (5 bases each). Germline lookup yields CDR1 MNHNS and CDR2 SASEGT. CDR3 size: 16 residues. Trimming stripped 3 bases from V and 3 bases from J, with 18 bases between. The CDR3 is CASSDLGTGGGYEQYF. CDR3 coding DNA: TGTGCCAGCAGTGACCTGGGAACAGGTGGGGGCTACGAGCAGTACTTC.

There are a few counts of this clonotype. The CDR3 region has the DNA TGTGCCAGCAGCCTACGAGCGGGAGAGCAGTACTTC. This encodes CASSLRAGEQYF. The chain has TRBV28 and TRBJ2-7, with TRBD2 matching 7 bases. The CDR3 has 12 amino acids. Germline CDR1 MDHEN, CDR2 SYDVKM. Trimming at V came to 6 bases and at J to 7 bases, leaving 6 bases not matched to a gene.

Ten or more counts support this clonotype. This rearrangement joins TRBV2 to TRBJ1-2; tentatively, D is TRBD1 (5 bases). Trimming cost V 4 bases and J 7 bases, with 16 bases left between them. CDR1 SNHLY and CDR2 FYNNEI come from the germline V gene. This CDR3 comprises 14 residues. CDR3 nucleotides: TGTGCCAGCAGTGGTGGGGCGAGGTTAAGTGGCTACACCTTC. Translation gives CASSGGARLSGYTF.

Within the sample, this clonotype is medium-sized. The chain is built from TRBV20-1 and TRBJ1-2, with no clear D. V dropped 3 bases and J dropped 1 base, with 6 bases sitting between them. CDR3 length: 12 residues. Per germline, CDR1 DFQATT and CDR2 SNEGSKA (reference sequence). The CDR3 coding sequence is TGCAGTGCTAGGCCTAATAACTATGGCTACACCTTC. It specifies CSARPNNYGYTF.

The table lists this clonotype with many counts. The rearrangement links TRBV29-1 to TRBJ2-1; TRBD2 is a possible D gene (6 bases). Germline CDR1 is SQVTM and CDR2 is ANQGSEA. Trimming took 1 base from V and 8 from J, leaving 12 bases between them. This CDR3 has 13 residues. In DNA, the CDR3 is TGCAGCGTTGAAGGTCGACTAGAATATGAGCAGTTCTTC. It translates to CSVEGRLEYEQFF.

This clonotype came up many times. The V and J genes are TRBV12-3 or TRBV12-4 and TRBJ2-7; 7 positions match TRBD2. Trimming at V came to 5 bases and at J to 0 bases, leaving 4 bases not matched to a gene. This CDR3 has 14 residues. CDR3 in DNA: TGTGCCAGCAGTCGGGACTACAGCTCCTACGAGCAGTACTTC. Amino acids: CASSRDYSSYEQYF.

This clonotype came up many times. The chain recombines TRBV10-3 with TRBJ2-1; 10 bases fit TRBD2. J was trimmed by 6 bases and V by 0 bases; bases with no gene match: 5. CDR3 length: 16 residues. Looked up from germline, CDR1 is ENHRY and CDR2 is SYGVKD. The CDR3 DNA reads as TGTGCCATCAGTGAGTCTAGGGCTAGCGGGGGCAATGAGCAGTTCTTC. It is translated as CAISESRASGGNEQFF.